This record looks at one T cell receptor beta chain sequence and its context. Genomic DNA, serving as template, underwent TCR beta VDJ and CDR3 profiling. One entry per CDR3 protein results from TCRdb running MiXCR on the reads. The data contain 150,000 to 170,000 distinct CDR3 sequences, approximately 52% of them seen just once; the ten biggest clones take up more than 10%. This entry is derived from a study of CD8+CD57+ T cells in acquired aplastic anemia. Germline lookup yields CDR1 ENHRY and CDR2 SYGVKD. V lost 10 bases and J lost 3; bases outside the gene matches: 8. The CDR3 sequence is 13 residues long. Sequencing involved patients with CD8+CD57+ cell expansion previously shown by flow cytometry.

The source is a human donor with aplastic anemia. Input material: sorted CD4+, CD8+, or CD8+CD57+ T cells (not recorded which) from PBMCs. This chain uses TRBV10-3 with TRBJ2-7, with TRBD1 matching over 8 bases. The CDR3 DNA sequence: TGTGCCAGCAGACCCGGACAGGGCTACGAGCAGTACTTC. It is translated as CASRPGQGYEQYF.